These 11 T cell receptor beta chains were all obtained from the same sample, sequenced in a study of T cells in Graves' hyperthyroidism and ophthalmopathy. Researchers took RNA transcripts and amplified the TCR beta CDR3 regions from them. The HTBI primer set drove a first-round RT-PCR of the TCR CDR3. In TCRdb, the multiplex PCR reads were re-called with MiXCR into one record per CDR3 protein. The data contain approximately 640,000 distinct CDR3 sequences, roughly 17% of them singletons. Sequencing used blood. Receptors were obtained from a man in his forties or fifties with Graves' hyperthyroidism.

This clonotype has ten or more counts. The gene calls are TRBV6-5 and TRBJ2-7, with 7 bases aligning to TRBD1. The CDR3 has 14 residues. Germline values: CDR1 MNHEY, CDR2 SVGAGI. V lost 2 bases to trimming and J lost 6 bases; unmatched junction nucleotides: 7. CDR3: CASSYTLTGVEQYF. In nucleotides, the CDR3 is TGTGCCAGCAGTTACACCCTAACAGGGGTCGAGCAGTACTTC.

The table lists this clonotype with a few counts. J is TRBJ2-4 and V is TRBV7-9; the D gene is possibly TRBD2 (6 bases). The CDR3 is made up of 15 amino acids. V shed 5 bases and J shed 2 bases, with 13 bases lying between them. From germline, CDR1 is SEHNR and CDR2 FQNEAQ (reference sequence). DNA for the CDR3: TGTGCCAGCAGCCAAAGGACTACGTCCAAAAACATTCAGTACTTC. Protein sequence: CASSQRTTSKNIQYF.

The chain combines TRBV7-6 with TRBJ2-1; 7 nucleotides agree with TRBD2. The length of the CDR3 is 15 residues. Losses at the gene ends were 5 bases for V and 4 bases for J; bases not matched to a gene: 8. Looked up from germline, CDR1 is SGHVS and CDR2 is FNYEAQ. The CDR3 DNA is TGTGCCAGCAGCGCCGGAATGGGAGGGTACAATGAGCAGTTCTTC. Encoded protein: CASSAGMGGYNEQFF. The full variable domain, in which reference TRBV7-6 and TRBJ2-1 provide the parts outside the CDR3, is GAGVSQSPRYKVTKRGQDVALRCDPISGHVSLYWYRQALGQGPEFLTYFNYEAQQDKSGLPNDRFSAERPEGSISTLTIQRTEQRDSAMYRCASSAGMGGYNEQFFGPGTRLTVL.

This chain joins TRBV20-1 and TRBJ2-1, with 10 bases lining up with TRBD2. The J segment lost 5 bases and the V segment lost 5 bases, leaving 9 bases of the junction unmatched. Germline V lookup: CDR1 DFQATT, CDR2 SNEGSKA (reference sequence). CDR3 length: 15 residues. The CDR3 here is CSAGPSGSLNNEQFF. Here the CDR3 DNA reads TGCAGTGCTGGCCCTAGCGGGAGTCTGAACAATGAGCAGTTCTTC.

The table lists this clonotype with many counts. V and J are TRBV9 and TRBJ1-1, with TRBD1 matching 7 bases. The CDR3 consists of 16 residues. V lost 0 bases, J lost 1 base, and 6 bases stayed unmatched. Germline V lookup: CDR1 SGDLS, CDR2 YYNGEE. The CDR3 region has the DNA TGTGCCAGCAGCGTAGTACAGGGGAGAGGGAACACTGAAGCTTTCTTT. Amino acid sequence: CASSVVQGRGNTEAFF.

This chain links TRBV9 with TRBJ1-2, with D perhaps TRBD1 (5 bases). Deletions cut 3 bases from V and 4 bases from J, with 19 bases between. Germline-derived CDR1 and CDR2 are SGDLS and YYNGEE. This CDR3 is built from 16 residues. The CDR3 is CASSANTGVRPYGYTF. The CDR3, as DNA: TGTGCCAGCAGCGCCAACACAGGAGTTCGTCCCTATGGCTACACCTTC.

This clonotype was detected ten times or more. The gene calls are TRBV10-1 and TRBJ2-7; D may match TRBD1 or TRBD2 (5 bases each). The V gene's germline CDR1 is WNHNN and CDR2 SYGVQD (reference sequence). The germline V and J ends were trimmed by 8 bases and 2 bases, with 19 bases remaining between them. The CDR3 has 15 amino acids. The CDR3 sequence is CASGDGFGLTYEQYF. Written as DNA, the CDR3 is TGCGCCAGCGGGGACGGTTTTGGGCTCACCTACGAGCAGTACTTC.

The chain recombines TRBV2 with TRBJ1-2; 12 bases are a match to TRBD1. J was trimmed by 8 bases and V by 8 bases; bases with no gene match: 9. This CDR3 has 14 residues. Germline loops: CDR1 SNHLY, CDR2 FYNNEI. In DNA form, the CDR3 reads TGTGCCAGCCAGGGGGGACAGGGGGCAGGAGGCTACACCTTC. Amino acids: CASQGGQGAGGYTF.

V gene TRBV5-1 combines with J gene TRBJ2-1; 11 bases map to TRBD2. The CDR3 spans 15 residues. Trimming at V came to 4 bases and at J to 9 bases, leaving 9 bases not matched to a gene. Germline CDR1 and CDR2: SGHRS and YFSETQ. The chain's CDR3 is CASSLLAGDMSEQFF. For the CDR3, the DNA is TGCGCCAGCAGCCTACTAGCGGGAGATATGAGTGAGCAGTTCTTC.

This clonotype was counted ten times or more. The chain carries TRBV20-1 and TRBJ1-5; D may be TRBD1 (6 bases). The CDR3 loop spans 13 amino acids. The germline V and J ends were trimmed by 3 bases and 4 bases, with 10 bases remaining between them. The germline V gene encodes CDR1 DFQATT and CDR2 SNEGSKA (reference sequence). CDR3 in DNA: TGCAGTGCTAGTACTACAGGGAATCAGCCCCAGCATTTT. It codes for CSASTTGNQPQHF.

The chain links TRBV7-9 to TRBJ2-7; 14 bases map to TRBD2. Germline assignment: CDR1 SEHNR and CDR2 FQNEAQ (reference sequence). The CDR3 length is 15 residues. V gave up 4 bases and J gave up 7 bases; unmatched junction bases: 6. As DNA, the CDR3 is TGTGCCAGCAGCTCCGGGACTAGCGGGAGAAGTGAGCAGTACTTC. Its translation: CASSSGTSGRSEQYF.